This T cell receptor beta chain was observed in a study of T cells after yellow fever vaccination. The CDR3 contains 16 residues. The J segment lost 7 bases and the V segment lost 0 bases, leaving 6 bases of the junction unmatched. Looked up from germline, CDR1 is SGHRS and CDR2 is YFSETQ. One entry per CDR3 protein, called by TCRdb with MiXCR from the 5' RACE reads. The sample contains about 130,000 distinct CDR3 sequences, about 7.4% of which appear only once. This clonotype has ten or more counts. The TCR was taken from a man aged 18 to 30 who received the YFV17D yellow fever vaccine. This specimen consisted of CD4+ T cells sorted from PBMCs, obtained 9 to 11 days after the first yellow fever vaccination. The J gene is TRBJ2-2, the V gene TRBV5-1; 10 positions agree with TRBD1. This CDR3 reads CASSLDSGTGVGELFF. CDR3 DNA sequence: TGCGCCAGCAGCTTGGACTCCGGGACAGGGGTCGGGGAGCTGTTTTTT.